This T cell receptor (beta chain) was profiled in a study of molecular identifiers for immune sequencing clone quantification. Whole-study results and caveats: For highly expanded clones, sizes could be underestimated when identical TCR molecules share a barcode.

TCRdb ran MiXCR on the PCR reads and lists one entry per CDR3 protein. Of a few hundred thousand distinct CDR3 sequences listed, under 30% were seen once; the top ten hold around 0.78%. This clonotype occurred a few times. Its specificity is unknown. The CDR3 sequence is 15 residues long. Germline lookup yields CDR1 SGHRS and CDR2 YFSETQ. With V trimmed by 2 bases and J by 3 bases, 5 bases remained unmatched. Construction of naive CD8 libraries employed about 18,000 to 1,100,000 sorted cells together with 10%, 30% or 50% RNA. Isolation of naive CD8 T cells was achieved by sorting on a CD8+CD4-CCR7+CD45RA+ phenotype.

This TCR was sampled from a human donor in good health. Some libraries in this study had Jurkat cell RNA spiked in. This chain links TRBV5-1 with TRBJ2-1; 7 bases are a match to TRBD1. Material: naive CD8+ T cells from blood, with Jurkat cell RNA spiked in. Subset described: FACS-sorted CD8+CD4-CCR7+CD45RA+ naive T cells. The CDR3 is CASSFRQGFYNEQFF. The CDR3 DNA follows: TGCGCCAGCAGCTTTAGACAGGGCTTCTACAATGAGCAGTTCTTC.